Listed below are T cell receptor beta chains from one sample, sequenced in a study of cytomegalovirus exposure and HLA in healthy donors. Sequencing was performed with immunoSEQ multiplex PCR; in TCRdb, only in-frame clones are kept and a portion is missing. The table records 120,000 or so clones, around 80% of them present only once. The specimen sequenced was PBMCs. These receptors all come from a woman in her fifties or sixties in good health and CMV-seropositive. Each CDR3 is given without its conserved first and last residue. Clone sizes are given selectively: once, few, many, or a class where the clone is expanded.

V gene	clone size	J gene	CDR3 protein
TRBV7-9	once	TRBJ1-4	ASSPSLRGAEKLF
TRBV5-5	-	TRBJ2-6	ASSLGLGLNSGANVLT
TRBV18	few	TRBJ1-1	ASSPPMGQNTEAF
TRBV27	-	TRBJ1-5	ASSAPARPQH
TRBV5-5	-	TRBJ1-1	ASSHDRGEAF
TRBV6-6	-	TRBJ2-7	ASRGGRASYEQY
TRBV28	-	TRBJ2-7	ASSRGQGAHH
TRBV2	-	TRBJ1-5	ASSDQGGNQPQH
TRBV5-1	-	TRBJ2-1	ASSLGGGVYNEQF
TRBV29-1	-	TRBJ1-2	SVEWQAGYT
TRBV10-3	once	TRBJ2-3	AIRGVLREGAGAQY
TRBV6-1	-	TRBJ1-4	ASRRAFEKLF
TRBV9	-	TRBJ2-3	ASSVSTSTDTQY
TRBV27	-	TRBJ2-7	ASSTGHLLYEQY
TRBV19	once	TRBJ1-2	ASSAGQGAYYGYT
TRBV5-4	-	TRBJ2-3	ASSLRTSGADTQY
TRBV27	once	TRBJ2-7	ASAPGLAVYEQY
TRBV5-1	-	TRBJ2-5	ASSLSYPSLETQY
TRBV7-8	once	TRBJ1-2	ASSSIQIEGYT
TRBV7-8	-	TRBJ2-6	ASPPKFSGSSGANVLT
TRBV11-2	-	TRBJ2-2	ASSLRGSAAGELF
TRBV25-1	few	TRBJ1-1	ASSGGNTEAF
TRBV4-2	-	TRBJ2-5	ASSQLTDQETQY
TRBV19	-	TRBJ2-2	ASRHPGQLGTGELF
TRBV6-5	-	TRBJ1-2	ASSVTGYYGYT
TRBV5-1	few	TRBJ1-2	ASSLGQGAIYGYT
TRBV4-3	once	TRBJ1-4	ASSHSPGWSEKLF
TRBV15	-	TRBJ2-7	ATSAYPVGGSYEQY
TRBV27	-	TRBJ2-5	ASSSDRVSETQY
TRBV7-9	-	TRBJ2-7	ASTGINSYEQY
TRBV6-6	-	TRBJ1-2	ASSPTGDYGYT
TRBV7-3	few	TRBJ1-1	ASSLGQLNTEAF
TRBV7-9	once	TRBJ2-7	ASTPTSPMREQY
TRBV11-2	-	TRBJ2-5	ASSLDGRVTQY
TRBV7-2	-	TRBJ1-1	ASSLTVAGGITEAF
TRBV6-5	few	TRBJ1-6	ASSYGTNNSPLH